This TCR beta chain was recovered during a study of T cells in Graves' hyperthyroidism and ophthalmopathy. What was amplified from RNA transcripts were TCR beta CDR3 regions. First-round RT-PCR targeting the TCR CDR3 was performed with the HTBI primer set. From the multiplex PCR reads, TCRdb called clonotypes with MiXCR, one entry per CDR3 protein. The sample gives about 610,000 distinct CDR3 sequences, 14% to 15% of which show up once; 4.3% is in the top ten. This clonotype was detected many times. There are 13 residues in the CDR3. Per germline, CDR1 SGHVS and CDR2 FQNEAQ. The V end was cut by 8 bases, the J end by 6 bases, with 17 bases between. Subjects with ophthalmopathy showed a Clinical Activity Score no lower than 3, a NOSPECS grade no lower than 4, and a duration shorter than 3 months. The PBMCs were sourced from fresh peripheral blood (around 9.3 ml).

Sample: blood. The source is a woman between 40 and 50 years old with Graves' ophthalmopathy. The chain carries TRBV7-8 and TRBJ2-7; D possibly corresponds to TRBD1 (7 bases). The CDR3 sequence is CASRSSQGGEQYF. The CDR3 region has the DNA TGTGCCAGCCGATCTTCCCAGGGGGGCGAGCAGTACTTC.